This T cell receptor beta chain was sequenced during a study of cytomegalovirus exposure and HLA in healthy donors. In the study overall: The same platform used for the approximately 700 first-cohort repertoires was also used for the 120 or so validation repertoires, as a later analysis reported.

Study findings and constraints: Cytomegalovirus status was reportedly diagnosed by the classifier with high specificity and sensitivity.

Method: immunoSEQ multiplex PCR; TCRdb's copy keeps in-frame clones and lacks some. This table has over 90,000 clones, about 95% appearing once. For this clone: Its antigen is unknown.

CDR1 and CDR2 (germline): SGDLS, YYNGEE. V shed 4 bases and J 3 bases; nucleotides not matched to a gene: 5. The CDR3 runs 14 residues. This chain connects TRBV9 to TRBJ2-5; TRBD2 matches at 8 bases. This sequence was found in a woman younger than 35 in good health and CMV-seronegative. Sequences were obtained from PBMCs. As DNA, the CDR3 is TGTGCCAGCAGCCCAAGCGGGAGAGAAGAGACCCAGTACTTC. Amino acids: CASSPSGREETQYF.